The 13 T cell receptor beta chains presented below share a single source sample, sequenced in a study of T cell responses to AZD1222 COVID-19 vaccine. Repertoires were generated with immunoSEQ multiplex PCR, while TCRdb's copy carries only in-frame clones and drops some. The sample holds about 120,000 clones, roughly 85% seen once. Here the sequenced sample was peripheral blood, taken on day 0 of AZD1222 vaccination. Receptors originate from an adult in good health.

The rearrangement joins TRBV2 to TRBJ2-7, with D unclear. Trimming stripped 0 bases from V and 3 bases from J, with 9 bases between. The CDR3 covers 14 residues. Per the germline V gene, CDR1 is SNHLY and CDR2 is FYNNEI. In DNA, the CDR3 is TGTGCCAGCAGTGAAGCGCTCGGCGGCTACGAGCAGTACTTC. Translating it yields CASSEALGGYEQYF.

This sequence joins TRBV27 and TRBJ1-5; no reliable D call. Trimming removed 1 base at V and 3 bases at J, with 4 bases between. The CDR3 has 13 amino acids. CDR1 and CDR2 from the germline V gene are MNHEY and SMNVEV (reference sequence). CDR3 loop: CASSLWDNQPQHF. DNA for the CDR3: TGTGCCAGCAGTTTATGGGACAATCAGCCCCAGCATTTT.

This chain joins TRBV3-1 (or the pseudogene TRBV3-2) and TRBJ1-1; D unresolved. V lost 3 bases and J lost 0, with 11 bases in between. Germline lookup yields CDR1 LGHDT and CDR2 YNNKEL (reference sequence). The CDR3 totals 15 residues. The CDR3 is CASSHSQGMNTEAFF. The DNA of the CDR3 is TGTGCCAGCAGCCACTCACAAGGCATGAACACTGAAGCTTTCTTT.

A word on this clone: A read error may explain this, as a much larger clone is one base away. The chain uses TRBV28 and TRBJ2-7; a possible D gene is TRBD1 (6 bases). The CDR3 contains 12 residues. Germline CDR1 and CDR2: MDHEN and SYDVKM. V shed 5 bases and J shed 3 bases, with 8 bases lying between them. Here the CDR3 DNA reads TGTGCCAGCAGTCAACAGGGCTACGAGCAGTACTTC. Amino acid sequence: CASSQQGYEQYF.

This clone has only a few counts. The chain combines TRBV14 with TRBJ1-5, with 7 bases identical to TRBD1. The CDR3 has 18 amino acids. Germline values: CDR1 SGHDN, CDR2 FVKESK. The V and J ends lost 0 bases and 4 bases, in that order; junction bases with no gene match: 12. CDR3: CASSQDNRGGWTNQPQHF. In nucleotides, the CDR3 is TGTGCCAGCAGCCAAGATAACAGGGGAGGTTGGACGAATCAGCCCCAGCATTTT.

This chain uses TRBV5-1 with TRBJ2-7; D uncertain. The CDR3 spans 13 residues. Trimming shortened V by 0 bases and J by 6 bases, and 10 bases separated the two germline ends. Germline-derived CDR1 and CDR2 are SGHRS and YFSETQ. The CDR3 region is CASSLAPGTEQYF. The CDR3 DNA reads as TGCGCCAGCAGCTTGGCCCCGGGTACCGAGCAGTACTTC.

This clone was counted a few times. The CDR3 sequence is CASSPRLAGRYEQYF. CDR3 nucleotides: TGTGCCAGCAGCCCGCGACTAGCGGGGCGCTACGAGCAGTACTTC. The rearrangement joins TRBV11-3 to TRBJ2-7; TRBD2 agrees at 11 bases. Germline values: CDR1 SGHNT, CDR2 YENEEA. The CDR3 is 15 amino acids. Germline trimming cut 5 bases from V and 3 bases from J; bases unmatched to any gene: 6.

This chain joins TRBV24-1 and TRBJ2-1; D may be TRBD2 (5 bases). The CDR3 has 12 amino acids. Germline CDR1 reads KGHDR; CDR2 reads SFDVKD. Trimming stripped 1 base from V and 9 bases from J, with 6 bases between. CDR3 nucleotide sequence: TGTGCCACCAGTGATTTAGAGGGTGAGCAGTTCTTC. Amino acids: CATSDLEGEQFF.

The J gene is TRBJ2-7, the V gene TRBV6-5; 8 bases fit TRBD1. The CDR3 is made up of 15 amino acids. Germline loops: CDR1 MNHEY, CDR2 SVGAGI. Trimming cost V 2 bases and J 2 bases; bases outside gene matches: 5. CDR3 region: CASSYGTGSPYEQYF. The CDR3 bases are TGTGCCAGCAGTTACGGGACAGGTTCCCCCTACGAGCAGTACTTC.

The CDR3 DNA is TGTGCCAGCAGCCAAGTTGGGGGACAGAACACTGAAGCTTTCTTT. It encodes CASSQVGGQNTEAFF. The chain uses TRBV4-2 and TRBJ1-1; a weak D match, TRBD1 (6 bases). The germline gives CDR1 LGHNA, CDR2 YNFKEQ. V shed 1 base and J shed 1 base, with 10 bases lying between them. The CDR3 has 15 amino acids.

The rearrangement joins TRBV11-2 to TRBJ1-4; perhaps TRBD1 as D (5 bases). CDR1 is SGHAT, CDR2 FQNNGV, per germline. Trimming left V 0 bases short and J 7 bases short, with 18 bases between. The CDR3 consists of 17 residues. As DNA, the CDR3 is TGTGCCAGCAGCTTAGAATCTGCGTCGGGGCGGGTTGAAAAACTGTTTTTT. This translates into CASSLESASGRVEKLFF.

The rearrangement uses TRBV11-3 and TRBJ1-2; TRBD1 matches 10 bases. The germline V gene has CDR1 SGHNT and CDR2 YENEEA. This CDR3 is 14 amino acids long. Losses at the gene ends were 0 bases for V and 7 bases for J; bases not matched to a gene: 2. The CDR3 is CASSLEGTGVGYTF. The CDR3 nucleotides read TGTGCCAGCAGCTTAGAAGGGACAGGGGTTGGCTACACCTTC.

The sample holds one count of this clone. The chain has TRBV7-8 and TRBJ1-1; D gene uncertain. This CDR3 spans 16 amino acids. Germline V gene lookup returns CDR1 SGHVS and CDR2 FQNEAQ. V was clipped by 3 bases and J by 13 bases, with 27 bases between them. Here the CDR3 reads CASSLSSRPIVLKVFF. The CDR3 nucleotides are TGTGCCAGCAGCTTGTCCTCAAGACCGATCGTCCTGAAAGTTTTCTTT. The whole variable domain, filled in from reference TRBV7-8 and TRBJ1-1, reads GAGVSQSPRYKVAKRGQDVALRCDPISGHVSLFWYQQALGQGPEFLTYFQNEAQLDKSGLPSDRFFAERPEGSVSTLKIQRTQQEDSAVYLCASSLSSRPIVLKVFFGQGTRLTVV.